This is a list of T cell receptor beta chains from one sample in a study of blood T cell repertoires in COVID-19. Sequencing was performed with immunoSEQ multiplex PCR; in TCRdb, only in-frame clones are kept and a portion is missing. In the table there are about 280,000 clones, around 87% of which are singletons. Sequenced input: PBMCs or T cells enriched from blood (not recorded which). These receptors came from a woman under 30 with acute COVID-19. CDR3s include the opening cysteine and the closing phenylalanine or tryptophan. D genes are given only for firm matches. Rows may omit the clone size; those that give it use once, few, many or a size class.

J,D,V,size,DNA,CDR3
TRBJ2-5,NA,TRBV29-1,NA,TGCAGCGTGGAGGATGGGCCTCAAGAGACCCAGTACTTC,CSVEDGPQETQYF
TRBJ2-6,NA,TRBV19,NA,TGTGCCAGTATGGTAGGGGAGGTTTCTGGGGCCAACGTCCTGACTTTC,CASMVGEVSGANVLTF
TRBJ2-2,NA,TRBV5-4,NA,TGTGCCAGCAGCCCTGGGGCTGGGGAGCTGTTTTTT,CASSPGAGELFF
TRBJ2-5,TRBD1,TRBV28,NA,TGTGCCAGCAGTTTAGAGGACAGGGCTCAAGAGACCCAGTACTTC,CASSLEDRAQETQYF
TRBJ1-4,NA,TRBV7-2,NA,TGTGCCAGCAGCTTGTCAGCGACGATTAATGAAAAACTGTTTTTT,CASSLSATINEKLFF
TRBJ2-7,NA,TRBV12-5,NA,TGTGCTAGTGGGCGCACAGGCACCTACGAGCAGTACTTC,CASGRTGTYEQYF
TRBJ1-5,TRBD1,TRBV2,NA,TGTGCCAGCAGGCCCGACAGGGCTTCTAATCAGCCCCAGCATTTT,CASRPDRASNQPQHF
TRBJ2-1,TRBD1,TRBV14,NA,TGTGCCAGCAGCCTCCGGGACAGGGGATACAATGAGCAGTTCTTC,CASSLRDRGYNEQFF
TRBJ1-2,NA,TRBV27,NA,TGTGCCAGCAGTTACAAGGGGGAGAACTATGGCTACACCTTC,CASSYKGENYGYTF
TRBJ2-3,TRBD2,TRBV4-1,NA,TGCGCCAGCAGCCAAGTGGAACGGGAGGTGGACACAGATACGCAGTATTTT,CASSQVEREVDTDTQYF
TRBJ2-3,NA,TRBV30,once,TGTGCCTGGAGGAGGCGGGACAGCACAGATACGCAGTATTTT,CAWRRRDSTDTQYF
TRBJ2-7,NA,TRBV19,NA,TGTGCCAGTAAGGGACTCTACTCCTACGAGCAGTACTTC,CASKGLYSYEQYF
TRBJ1-3,NA,TRBV19,once,TGTGCCAGTAGTATCTTCACCCGGTCCTCTGGAAACACCATATATTTT,CASSIFTRSSGNTIYF
TRBJ2-5,NA,TRBV7-9,NA,TGTGCCAGCAGCTTAAGCGAGTGGGAAGAGACCCAGTACTTC,CASSLSEWEETQYF
TRBJ1-5,NA,TRBV20-1,NA,TGCAGTGCTAGTTACGCCCAGGGCAATCAGCCCCAGCATTTT,CSASYAQGNQPQHF
TRBJ2-1,TRBD2,TRBV4-3,NA,TGCGCCAGCAGCACCGGGACTAGCGGCTACAATGAGCAGTTCTTC,CASSTGTSGYNEQFF
TRBJ2-2,TRBD2,TRBV4-1,NA,TGCGCCAGCAGCCAACCGGGACTAGCGGGAGTAGCTGGGGAGCTGTTTTTT,CASSQPGLAGVAGELFF
TRBJ2-2,NA,TRBV5-6,NA,TGTGCCAGCAGGGACGGGAGCCAAGAAACCGGGGAGCTGTTTTTT,CASRDGSQETGELFF
TRBJ1-2,TRBD1,TRBV24-1,NA,TGTGCCACCAGTGACTCAGGACAGGCTGTTGGCTACACCTTC,CATSDSGQAVGYTF
TRBJ2-1,TRBD2,TRBV4-3,NA,TGCGCCAGCAGCCAAGGACTAGCCCTCTACAATGAGCAGTTCTTC,CASSQGLALYNEQFF
TRBJ2-7,TRBD1,TRBV18,NA,TGTGCCAGCTCACCACCGAACTTGGGACAGTTAATCTCCTACGAGCAGTACTTC,CASSPPNLGQLISYEQYF
TRBJ2-7,NA,TRBV7-2,NA,TGTGCCAGCAGCTCCAGTCCGAATACCTACGAGCAGTACTTC,CASSSSPNTYEQYF
TRBJ2-2,TRBD2,TRBV5-8,NA,TGTGCCAGCCTTTGGAGGCGGACTAGCACCACCGGGGAGCTGTTTTTT,CASLWRRTSTTGELFF
TRBJ1-5,TRBD1,TRBV5-6,NA,TGTGCCAGCAGCTTCTCAGGGGGCTGGCAGCCCCAGCATTTT,CASSFSGGWQPQHF
TRBJ1-2,TRBD1,TRBV7-2,NA,TGTGCCAGCAGCTTGAGGGACAGGGGCTTTGATGGCTACACCTTC,CASSLRDRGFDGYTF
TRBJ2-1,TRBD1,TRBV25-1,NA,TGTGCCAGCAGTGAGCGGTACAGGGGAACAGCCTACAATGAGCAGTTCTTC,CASSERYRGTAYNEQFF
TRBJ2-1,NA,TRBV12-3/TRBV12-4,NA,TGTGCCAGCACCCGCTCCTACAATGAGCAGTTCTTC,CASTRSYNEQFF
TRBJ2-2,TRBD2,TRBV9,NA,TGTGCCAGCAGCCCCCTGGCGGGAGATAGCACCGGGGAGCTGTTTTTT,CASSPLAGDSTGELFF
TRBJ2-7,TRBD2,TRBV19,NA,TGTGCCAGTAGTATTAAACTAGCGGCAGCTGGTTTGGAGCAGTACTTC,CASSIKLAAAGLEQYF
TRBJ1-1,NA,TRBV5-1,NA,TGCGCCAGCAGAGGGGCTCGGAACACTGAAGCTTTCTTT,CASRGARNTEAFF